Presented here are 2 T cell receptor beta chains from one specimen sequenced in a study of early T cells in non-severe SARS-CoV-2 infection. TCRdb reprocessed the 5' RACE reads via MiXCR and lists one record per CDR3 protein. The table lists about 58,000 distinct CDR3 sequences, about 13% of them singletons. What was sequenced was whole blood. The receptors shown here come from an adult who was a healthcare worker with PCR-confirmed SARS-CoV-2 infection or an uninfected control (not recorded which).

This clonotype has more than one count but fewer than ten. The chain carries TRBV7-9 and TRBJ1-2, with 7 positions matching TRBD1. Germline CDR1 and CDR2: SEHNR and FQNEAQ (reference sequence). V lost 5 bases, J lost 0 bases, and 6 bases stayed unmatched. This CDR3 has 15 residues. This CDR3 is CASSALTGPNYGYTF. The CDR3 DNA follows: TGTGCCAGCAGCGCATTGACAGGGCCTAACTATGGCTACACCTTC.

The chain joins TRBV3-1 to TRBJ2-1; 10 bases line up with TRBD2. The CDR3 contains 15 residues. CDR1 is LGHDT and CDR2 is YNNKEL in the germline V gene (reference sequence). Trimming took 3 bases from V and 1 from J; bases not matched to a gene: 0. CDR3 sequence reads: CASSQTSGSYNEQFF. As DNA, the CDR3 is TGTGCCAGCAGCCAGACTAGCGGGTCCTACAATGAGCAGTTCTTC.